This T cell receptor beta chain was identified in a study of T cells in Graves' hyperthyroidism and ophthalmopathy. Whole-study results and caveats: Most thyroid clonotypes expanded above 0.001 appeared in blood too.

This CDR3 comprises 14 residues. J lost 5 bases, V lost 8 bases, and 5 bases had no gene match. An approximately 9.4 ml volume of fresh peripheral blood provided the PBMCs. Using RNA transcripts as the source, TCR beta CDR3 regions were amplified. HTBI primers were the set used in a first-round RT-PCR of the TCR CDR3. TCRdb reanalysed the multiplex PCR reads using MiXCR and keeps one entry per CDR3 protein. The table includes some 300,000 distinct CDR3 sequences, roughly 13% detected once. The table lists this clonotype with many counts. What it binds is unknown. What was sequenced was blood. This receptor was taken from a woman aged 40 to 50 with Graves' hyperthyroidism. This chain links TRBV12-3 or TRBV12-4 with TRBJ2-5, with 13 bases matching TRBD2. The CDR3 DNA reads as TGTGCCAGCGGTGGACTAGCGGGAGCGGAGACCCAGTACTTC. The encoded protein is CASGGLAGAETQYF.